The entry that follows covers one T cell receptor (beta chain) sequence. This record belongs to a study of shared T cell receptors in the human thymus. This CDR3 has 15 amino acids. Germline V lookup: CDR1 MNHEY, CDR2 SVGAGI. Trimming at V came to 2 bases and at J to 5 bases, leaving 6 bases not matched to a gene. Using immunoSEQ multiplex PCR, the repertoire was profiled, and TCRdb retains in-frame clones only, with some absent. The sample consists of some 700,000 clones, roughly 88% of them appearing once. This same sample was also part of a study on human thymus T cells.

This TCR was recovered from a girl less than two years old with a congenital heart defect. The chain combines TRBV6-5 with TRBJ2-3, with 8 bases matching TRBD2. Sequencing was carried out using thymocytes. This chain's CDR3 is CASSYDGGGLDTQYF. CDR3 sequence (DNA): TGTGCCAGCAGTTACGACGGGGGGGGCTTAGATACGCAGTATTTT.